The next 32 T cell receptor beta chains were all read from a single sample in a study of cytomegalovirus exposure and HLA in healthy donors. Use of 60 Vbeta and 13 Jbeta primers characterized the PCR. Sequencing was performed with immunoSEQ multiplex PCR; in TCRdb, only in-frame clones are kept and a portion is missing. Its table records over 90,000 clones. Sequencing used PBMCs. The source is a man aged 35 to 55 in good health and CMV-seronegative.

This sequence joins TRBV5-4 and TRBJ2-1; 10 nucleotides line up with TRBD1. The CDR3 has 15 residues. Germline assignment: CDR1 SGHNT and CDR2 YYREEE (reference sequence). V was pared by 1 base and J by 8 bases, with 6 bases of the junction left unmatched. The DNA of the CDR3 is TGTGCCAGCAGCTTGCCTGGGACAGGGGTCCATGAGCAGTTCTTC. Its translation: CASSLPGTGVHEQFF.

The chain uses TRBV10-1 and TRBJ1-1; no clear D. The V gene's germline CDR1 is WNHNN and CDR2 SYGVQD (reference sequence). V lost 2 bases to trimming and J lost 0 bases, with 4 bases between them. CDR3 length: 13 residues. The CDR3 DNA reads as TGCGCCAGCAGTGAGGGCCTGAACACTGAAGCTTTCTTT. This translates into CASSEGLNTEAFF.

The chain uses TRBV19 and TRBJ2-1, with 9 bases matching TRBD2. Germline V gene lookup returns CDR1 LNHDA and CDR2 SQIVND (reference sequence). Losses at the gene ends were 5 bases for V and 6 bases for J; bases not matched to a gene: 2. The CDR3 covers 13 residues. Written as DNA, the CDR3 is TGTGCCAGTAGTTGGCGGGGGGGCAATGAGCAGTTCTTC. Translated, it gives CASSWRGGNEQFF.

The gene calls are TRBV7-9 and TRBJ2-6, with D perhaps TRBD1 (5 bases). This CDR3 has 18 residues. V was pared by 5 bases and J by 0 bases, with 17 bases between. Germline V lookup: CDR1 SEHNR, CDR2 FQNEAQ (reference sequence). In DNA, the CDR3 is TGTGCCAGCAGCCCTTGGTTGCAGGGTAGCTCTGGGGCCAACGTCCTGACTTTC. Protein product: CASSPWLQGSSGANVLTF.

This sequence joins TRBV28 and TRBJ1-3; D ambiguous. V lost 3 bases and J lost 0, with 6 bases in between. From germline, CDR1 is MDHEN and CDR2 SYDVKM. CDR3 length: 14 amino acids. CDR3 amino acids: CASSFHPSGNTIYF. CDR3 DNA sequence: TGTGCCAGCAGTTTCCATCCCTCTGGAAACACCATATATTTT.

The rearrangement uses TRBV5-1 and TRBJ2-1; 9 bases agree with TRBD1. This CDR3 contains 16 residues. The V gene's germline CDR1 is SGHRS and CDR2 YFSETQ. The junction had 4 bases not matched to a gene; V was cut back by 0 bases and J by 3 bases. The CDR3 region has the DNA TGCGCCAGCAGCTTGGTAGGGACAGGGTTCTACAATGAGCAGTTCTTC. It codes for CASSLVGTGFYNEQFF.

This chain connects TRBV25-1 to TRBJ1-2; the D gene is possibly TRBD1 (6 bases). This CDR3 comprises 13 residues. V was cut by 6 bases and J by 7 bases, with 15 bases left in between. Germline CDR1 reads MGHDK; CDR2 reads SYGVNS. The CDR3 bases are TGTGCCAGCAGCCAGACAGGCACGAGTGGCTACACCTTC. Protein: CASSQTGTSGYTF.

V is TRBV19 and J is TRBJ2-7; 13 bases fit TRBD2. V was pared by 5 bases and J by 2 bases, with 3 bases of the junction left unmatched. This CDR3 has 15 residues. Looked up from germline, CDR1 is LNHDA and CDR2 is SQIVND (reference sequence). The CDR3 region is CASSDGLAGAYEQYF. CDR3 DNA sequence: TGTGCCAGTAGTGACGGACTAGCGGGGGCCTACGAGCAGTACTTC. Supplemented by reference TRBV19 and TRBJ2-7, the full variable domain reads DGGITQSPKYLFRKEGQNVTLSCEQNLNHDAMYWYRQDPGQGLRLIYYSQIVNDFQKGDIAEGYSVSREKKESFPLTVTSAQKNPTAFYLCASSDGLAGAYEQYFGPGTRLTVT.

CDR3 coding DNA: TGTGCCAGCAGGCGGGAAAGCTCCTATAATTCACCCCTCCACTTT. It codes for CASRRESSYNSPLHF. The genes are TRBV6-5 and TRBJ1-6; D remains unclear. V was shortened by 6 bases and J by 0 bases, with 9 bases between the two germline ends. This CDR3 is 15 amino acids long. Germline V CDR1 and CDR2: MNHEY, SVGAGI.

The rearrangement joins TRBV5-1 to TRBJ2-6, with D perhaps TRBD1 (5 bases). Per the germline V gene, CDR1 is SGHRS and CDR2 is YFSETQ. Between the trimmed V and J ends, which lost 4 bases and 1 base, there was a span of 15 bases. The CDR3 has 17 amino acids. The CDR3: CASSLSGRASGANVLTF. CDR3 in DNA: TGCGCCAGCAGCCTATCGGGCAGGGCGTCTGGGGCCAACGTCCTGACTTTC.

V usage is TRBV5-5 and J usage is TRBJ1-1, with D unresolved. With 4 bases removed from V and 1 base from J, the gap between germline ends came to 8 bases. The CDR3 runs to 13 residues. Per germline, CDR1 SGHKS and CDR2 YYEKEE (reference sequence). Written as DNA, the CDR3 is TGTGCCAGCAGCATCGTCGGGAACACTGAAGCTTTCTTT. Translated: CASSIVGNTEAFF.

V and J are TRBV30 and TRBJ1-5, with D hard to call. This CDR3 has 13 residues. V was cut by 2 bases and J by 3 bases, with 8 bases left in between. CDR1 and CDR2 from the germline V gene are GTSNPN and SVGIG (reference sequence). The CDR3 is CAWSPQDNQPQHF. The CDR3 DNA follows: TGTGCCTGGAGTCCCCAGGACAATCAGCCCCAGCATTTT.

This sequence joins TRBV7-2 and TRBJ1-2, with 8 nucleotides matching TRBD1. Germline V lookup: CDR1 SGHTA, CDR2 FQGNSA. The length of the CDR3 is 18 residues. Trimming at V came to 0 bases and at J to 0 bases, leaving 9 bases not matched to a gene. The CDR3 region is CASSLAATGVRTNYGYTF. The CDR3 DNA follows: TGTGCCAGCAGCTTAGCGGCGACAGGGGTGAGAACTAACTATGGCTACACCTTC.

The chain is built from TRBV7-2 and TRBJ1-5; D possibly corresponds to TRBD1 (6 bases). There are 14 residues in the CDR3. Trimming took 1 base from V and 5 from J, leaving 9 bases between them. Germline V gene sequence: CDR1 SGHTA, CDR2 FQGNSA. The CDR3 region has the DNA TGTGCCAGCAGCTTAGGGGACACCTATCAGCCCCAGCATTTT. The encoded protein is CASSLGDTYQPQHF. Supplemented by reference TRBV7-2 and TRBJ1-5, the full variable domain reads GAGVSQSPSNKVTEKGKDVELRCDPISGHTALYWYRQSLGQGLEFLIYFQGNSAPDKSGLPSDRFSAERTGGSVSTLTIQRTQQEDSAVYLCASSLGDTYQPQHFGDGTRLSIL.

V is TRBV5-1 and J is TRBJ2-1, with TRBD2 matching 8 bases. This CDR3 contains 15 residues. Trimming cost V 4 bases and J 2 bases; bases outside gene matches: 5. CDR1 and CDR2 from the germline V gene are SGHRS and YFSETQ. The CDR3 region has the DNA TGCGCCAGCAGCGCACGGGAGGGCCCCTACAATGAGCAGTTCTTC. Its protein product is CASSAREGPYNEQFF. The whole variable domain, filled in from reference TRBV5-1 and TRBJ2-1, reads KAGVTQTPRYLIKTRGQQVTLSCSPISGHRSVSWYQQTPGQGLQFLFEYFSETQRNKGNFPGRFSGRQFSNSRSEMNVSTLELGDSALYLCASSAREGPYNEQFFGPGTRLTVL.

A note on this clone: Other DNA sequences from this sample encode an identical CDR3 as well. This chain links TRBV6-6 with TRBJ1-5; TRBD1 aligns across 10 bases. The germline CDR1 and CDR2 sequences are MNHNY and SVGAGI (reference sequence). The V segment lost 5 bases and the J segment 6 bases; nucleotides outside the gene matches: 4. The CDR3 consists of 14 residues. In nucleotides, the CDR3 is TGTGCCAGCAGTCAAGGGACAGGGGCTCAGCCCCAGCATTTT. It is translated as CASSQGTGAQPQHF.

J is TRBJ1-2 and V is TRBV6-5; D possibly corresponds to TRBD1 (6 bases). V was trimmed by 2 bases and J by 0 bases, leaving 10 bases between them. CDR3 size: 15 residues. Germline CDR1 is MNHEY and CDR2 is SVGAGI. As DNA, the CDR3 is TGTGCCAGCAGTTACCTAAGGACAGCTAACTATGGCTACACCTTC. It yields the protein CASSYLRTANYGYTF.

The chain combines TRBV11-2 with TRBJ2-5; D not resolved. Looked up from germline, CDR1 is SGHAT and CDR2 is FQNNGV. V was trimmed by 4 bases and J by 5 bases, leaving 5 bases between them. The CDR3 has 11 amino acids. This CDR3 is CASSSMETQYF. The CDR3 DNA sequence: TGTGCCAGCAGCTCTATGGAGACCCAGTACTTC.

This chain joins TRBV5-1 and TRBJ1-1, with a tentative D call TRBD1 (5 bases). The V and J ends lost 0 bases and 1 base respectively, with 7 bases between them. Germline CDR1 reads SGHRS; CDR2 reads YFSETQ. The CDR3 spans 14 residues. The CDR3 DNA follows: TGCGCCAGCAGCTTGGGACAGAAGAACACTGAAGCTTTCTTT. Amino acid sequence: CASSLGQKNTEAFF. Combining the CDR3 with reference TRBV5-1 and TRBJ1-1 gives the whole variable domain KAGVTQTPRYLIKTRGQQVTLSCSPISGHRSVSWYQQTPGQGLQFLFEYFSETQRNKGNFPGRFSGRQFSNSRSEMNVSTLELGDSALYLCASSLGQKNTEAFFGQGTRLTVV.

The chain carries TRBV30 and TRBJ1-3; D uncertain. CDR3 length: 17 residues. V was trimmed by 3 bases and J by 0 bases, leaving 18 bases between them. CDR1 is GTSNPN and CDR2 is SVGIG in the germline V gene (reference sequence). CDR3: CAWRATYPYPSGNTIYF. The CDR3 nucleotides are TGTGCCTGGAGGGCAACATATCCATACCCCTCTGGAAACACCATATATTTT.

The chain employs TRBV30 and TRBJ2-7, with 9 bases lining up with TRBD1. Germline assignment: CDR1 GTSNPN and CDR2 SVGIG (reference sequence). The CDR3 loop spans 13 amino acids. Trimming cost V 7 bases and J 3 bases; bases outside gene matches: 7. DNA of the CDR3: TGTGCCTTCGACCCGGGACAGGGCTACGAGCAGTACTTC. It codes for CAFDPGQGYEQYF.

The V gene is TRBV4-1, the J gene TRBJ1-3; D is unresolved. V gave up 5 bases and J gave up 3 bases, with 8 bases separating them. Germline V CDR1 and CDR2: MGHRA, YSYEKL. The CDR3 sequence is 13 residues long. As DNA, the CDR3 is TGCGCCAGCAGCGAGGCGGATGGAAACACCATATATTTT. Its translation: CASSEADGNTIYF.

This sequence joins TRBV7-9 and TRBJ2-7; tentative D call: TRBD1 (6 bases). CDR1 is SEHNR, CDR2 FQNEAQ, per germline (reference sequence). Trimming shortened V by 4 bases and J by 1 base, and 14 bases separated the two germline ends. The CDR3 loop spans 15 amino acids. In DNA form, the CDR3 reads TGTGCCAGCAGCTCCGGCCCTAGGGGGTCCTACGAGCAGTACTTC. It yields the protein CASSSGPRGSYEQYF.

The chain recombines TRBV11-2 with TRBJ2-2; 8 positions agree with TRBD2. Germline values: CDR1 SGHAT, CDR2 FQNNGV. V was pared by 8 bases and J by 5 bases, with 10 bases of the junction left unmatched. The CDR3 sequence is 15 residues long. CDR3 amino acids: CASQRGRGTTGELFF. DNA of the CDR3: TGTGCCAGCCAGCGGGGGCGGGGCACTACCGGGGAGCTGTTTTTT.

The CDR3 DNA follows: TGCGCCAGCAGCGTCCGTAGCGGGGCGTCTGGGAATGAGCAGTTCTTC. Translating gives CASSVRSGASGNEQFF. V is TRBV4-1 and J is TRBJ2-1; 8 nucleotides line up with TRBD2. With 5 bases clipped from V and 7 bases from J, the junction kept 13 bases outside the gene matches. This CDR3 spans 16 amino acids. Germline lookup yields CDR1 MGHRA and CDR2 YSYEKL.

The chain employs TRBV2 and TRBJ2-3; 7 positions match TRBD2. Germline V gives CDR1 SNHLY, CDR2 FYNNEI. This CDR3 spans 16 amino acids. The J segment lost 0 bases and the V segment lost 3 bases, leaving 6 bases of the junction unmatched. This CDR3 reads CASSDLLAPSTDTQYF. CDR3 sequence (DNA): TGTGCCAGCAGTGACCTACTAGCGCCTAGCACAGATACGCAGTATTTT.

The chain carries TRBV7-9 and TRBJ2-1; D call uncertain. V was trimmed by 6 bases and J by 1 base, leaving 13 bases between them. Per germline, CDR1 SEHNR and CDR2 FQNEAQ (reference sequence). The CDR3 runs to 15 residues. The CDR3 sequence is CASRNRGSSYNEQFF. The DNA for the CDR3 is TGTGCCAGCAGGAACCGTGGTAGTTCCTACAATGAGCAGTTCTTC. Drawing the rest from reference TRBV7-9 and TRBJ2-1, the complete variable domain is DTGVSQNPRHKITKRGQNVTFRCDPISEHNRLYWYRQTLGQGPEFLTYFQNEAQLEKSRLLSDRFSAERPKGSFSTLEIQRTEQGDSAMYLCASRNRGSSYNEQFFGPGTRLTVL.

DNA of the CDR3: TGTGCCAGCAGTCCAACGCCGGGACTAGCTTCGGAGACCCAGTACTTC. This sequence encodes CASSPTPGLASETQYF. The V gene is TRBV27, the J gene TRBJ2-5; 9 nucleotides align to TRBD2. The CDR3 runs to 16 residues. Germline values: CDR1 MNHEY, CDR2 SMNVEV (reference sequence). The V segment lost 5 bases and the J segment 5 bases; nucleotides outside the gene matches: 12.

J is TRBJ2-2 and V is TRBV5-1; D is possibly TRBD1 (6 bases). With 6 bases removed from V and 1 base from J, the gap between germline ends came to 13 bases. The CDR3 contains 15 residues. Germline-derived CDR1 and CDR2 are SGHRS and YFSETQ. CDR3 sequence reads: CASTSGTRNTGELFF. The CDR3 coding sequence is TGCGCCAGCACCTCCGGGACAAGGAACACCGGGGAGCTGTTTTTT.

The chain combines TRBV6-5 with TRBJ2-7; 12 bases match TRBD2. With V trimmed by 2 bases and J by 6 bases, 2 bases remained unmatched. Germline assignment: CDR1 MNHEY and CDR2 SVGAGI. This CDR3 has 14 residues. CDR3 region: CASSYKTSGGEQYF. The CDR3 coding sequence is TGTGCCAGCAGTTACAAGACTAGCGGGGGCGAGCAGTACTTC.

The chain uses TRBV19 and TRBJ1-1; unclear D gene. The V end lost 5 bases, the J end lost 6 bases, and 19 bases lay between the germline ends. In germline, CDR1 is LNHDA, CDR2 SQIVND (reference sequence). The CDR3 contains 15 residues. CDR3 region: CASSSPDEGRPEAFF. The CDR3 DNA reads as TGTGCCAGTAGTTCCCCAGACGAGGGAAGGCCTGAAGCTTTCTTT.

This chain uses TRBV18 with TRBJ2-5, with 9 bases identical to TRBD1. Germline V gene lookup returns CDR1 KGHSH and CDR2 LQKENI. The CDR3 length is 14 residues. J was trimmed by 1 base and V by 5 bases; bases with no gene match: 2. The DNA for the CDR3 is TGTGCCAGCTCAACGACAGGGGGCCAAGAGACCCAGTACTTC. Amino acids: CASSTTGGQETQYF.